This note documents a single T cell receptor (beta chain) sequence. Antigen unknown. The sample comes from a study of CXCR3-negative and CXCR3-positive naive CD8 T cells. Study conclusions and caveats: For memory CD8+ cells diversity was much lower, but both naive subsets had comparably high diversity.

Naive cells were sorted as CD45RO-, CCR7+, CD27+ and CD95-. Carrying UMI labels, the TRB cDNA libraries were prepared through 5' RACE. TCRdb re-called the 5' RACE reads and catalogs CDR3 proteins one per entry, DNA excluded. Here the sample table reports about 58,000 distinct CDR3 sequences. CDR3 size: 14 residues. Germline V gene data show CDR1 as SQVTM and CDR2 as ANQGSEA. This TCR came from a human donor in good health. Some clones in this sample may be carry-over from other donors' samples. V gene TRBV29-1 combines with J gene TRBJ2-5; the D call of TRBD2 rests on TCRdb alone, since no DNA is present to check it. The sample taken for sequencing was naive CXCR3- CD8+ T cells from blood. Indicated subset: CD45RO-CCR7+CD27+CD95- naive CD8+ T cells lacking CXCR3 (TNR3-). CDR3 in amino acids: CSVDGLAVGETQYF.